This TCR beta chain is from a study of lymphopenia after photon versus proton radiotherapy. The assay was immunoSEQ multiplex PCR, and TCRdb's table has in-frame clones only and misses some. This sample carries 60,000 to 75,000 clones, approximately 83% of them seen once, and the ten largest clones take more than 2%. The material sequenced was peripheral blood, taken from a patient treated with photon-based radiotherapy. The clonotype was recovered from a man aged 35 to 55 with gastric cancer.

In DNA, the CDR3 is TGTGCCAGCAGCTTAAGGGGCAGGGGCACTGAAGCTTTCTTT. Translating it yields CASSLRGRGTEAFF. The chain has TRBV7-8 and TRBJ1-1; tentative D call: TRBD1 (6 bases). Trimming took off 2 bases at V and 4 bases at J, with 11 bases between the two ends. In germline, CDR1 is SGHVS, CDR2 FQNEAQ. The CDR3 runs to 14 residues.